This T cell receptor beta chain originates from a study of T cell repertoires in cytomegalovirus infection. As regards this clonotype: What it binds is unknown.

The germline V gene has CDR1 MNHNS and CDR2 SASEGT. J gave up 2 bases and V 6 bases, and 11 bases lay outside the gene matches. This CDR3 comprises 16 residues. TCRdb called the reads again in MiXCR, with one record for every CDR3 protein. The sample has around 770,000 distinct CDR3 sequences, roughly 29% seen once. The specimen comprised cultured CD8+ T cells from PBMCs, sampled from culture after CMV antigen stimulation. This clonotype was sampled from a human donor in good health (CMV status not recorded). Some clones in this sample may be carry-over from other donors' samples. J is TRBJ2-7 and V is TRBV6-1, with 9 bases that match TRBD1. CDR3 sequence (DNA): TGTGCCAGCAGCGGGACCGCGGACAGGGGTCCCTACGAGCAGTACGTC. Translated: CASSGTADRGPYEQYV.